The clone carrying this TCR beta chain was counted ten times or more. The antigen remains unidentified. This entry comes from a study of Graves' ophthalmopathy and Graves' hyperthyroidism. The study's findings and limits: Progression of ophthalmopathy was predicted by the model with 70% to 71% sensitivity and under 75% specificity.

Amplification targeted the TCR beta CDR3 regions, with RNA transcripts as the source material. First-round RT-PCR with HTBI primers preceded a second-round multiplex PCR. MiXCR, applied by TCRdb to the multiplex PCR reads, yields one record per CDR3 protein. In the table there are hundreds of thousands of distinct CDR3 sequences, approximately 39% of which are singletons. V was clipped by 1 base and J by 5 bases; unmatched bases: 2. The CDR3 is 15 amino acids. The V gene's germline CDR1 is LNHNV and CDR2 YYDKDF (reference sequence). This clonotype originated in an adult man with Graves' ophthalmopathy. This sequence joins TRBV15 and TRBJ2-2; 9 nucleotides line up with TRBD1. Sequenced material: peripheral blood. The CDR3 DNA follows: TGTGCCACCAGCAGAGCCGGGACAGGGACCGGGGAGCTGTTTTTT. Translation gives CATSRAGTGTGELFF.